This note documents a single TCR beta chain sequence. Its antigen target is currently unknown. No base-level quality is on record; no much larger clone is a single base apart. Whole blood was collected in K2EDTA tubes by collaborating institutions according to the institutions' own protocols. For TCRbeta analysis, collaborators shipped samples as frozen whole blood, isolated PBMCs, or DNA extracted from either of those sample types. The source of the sample is a study of blood T cell repertoires in COVID-19 (dated by TCRdb to the early 2020s). About the investigation overall: Samples from collaborators originated in the United States, Italy and Spain and spanned both the acute and convalescent phases of COVID-19. The prospective study material was composed of cDNA or gDNA derived from T cells, B-cell-depleted T cells, or PBMCs. Subjects who had been exposed to COVID-19, were actively infected with it, or had recovered from it provided the deeply sampled blood TCRbeta repertoires that made up the dataset. The repertoires were released in a freely available public database meant as a resource for research on the immune response to SARS-CoV-2. Samples were obtained from the ongoing ImmuneRACE study (first 160 participants) and from about 1,300 subjects provided by 6 global collaborators. The sample metadata nearly always contained a de-identified subject ID, COVID-19 status, age in years and sex. HLA class I and class II types, where available, came from metadata supplied by the sample provider rather than from assay-based typing.

The full study reports these points: The amount of clinical and demographic metadata varied by source and participant and was provided uncurated.

V was cut back by 4 bases and J by 4 bases, leaving a gap of 11 bases between them. The CDR3 sequence holds 14 residues, the cysteine and phenylalanine included. The entry retains the CDR3 DNA only, 42 bases that are in frame from base 1. The germline V gene sets CDR1 to MDHEN and CDR2 to SYDVKM. The immunoSEQ Assay, a bias-controlled multiplex PCR, was used to amplify TCRbeta CDR3 regions from genomic DNA. The authors' analysis ran thus. Within the assay, amplification of reference gene primers was used to estimate how many nucleated cells each sample contained. Sequence reads were collapsed and filtered to measure the absolute abundance of every unique TCRbeta CDR3 rearrangement. For each sample, productive Simpson clonality was calculated as the square root of Simpson's diversity index across productive rearrangements. TCRdb limited this immuneACCESS table to in-frame rearrangements with V and J called. A share of clones is missing; checked studies link under half to unresolved V genes, and the rest is unexplained. That table gives V, J and clone size, and the DNA gave D and trimming. The sample profile shows roughly 150,000 clones; approximately 75% of them were found once. The top ten clonotypes cover roughly a tenth of the sample.

Sequencing input: peripheral blood. The chain links TRBV28 with TRBJ1-5; the D gene assignment is ambiguous. The TCR comes from a human donor in a cohort sampled during active COVID-19. The nucleotides are TGTGCCAGCAGTTCGGGTTCACCGAATCAGCCCCAGCATTTT. Its protein reads: CASSSGSPNQPQHF.